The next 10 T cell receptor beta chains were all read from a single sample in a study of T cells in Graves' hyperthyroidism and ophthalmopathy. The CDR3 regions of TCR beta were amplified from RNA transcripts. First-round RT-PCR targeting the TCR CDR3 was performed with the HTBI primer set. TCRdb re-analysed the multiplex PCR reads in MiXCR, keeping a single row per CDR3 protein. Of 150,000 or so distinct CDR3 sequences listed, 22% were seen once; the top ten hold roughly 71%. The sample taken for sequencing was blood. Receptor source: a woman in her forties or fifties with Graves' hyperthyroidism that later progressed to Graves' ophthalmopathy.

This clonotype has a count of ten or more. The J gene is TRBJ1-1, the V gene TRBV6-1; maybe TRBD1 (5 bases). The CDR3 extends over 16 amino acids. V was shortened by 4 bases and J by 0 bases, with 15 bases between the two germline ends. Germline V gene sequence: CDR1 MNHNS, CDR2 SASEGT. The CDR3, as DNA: TGTGCCAGCAGTGCGCAAACAGGCGGCATGAACACTGAAGCTTTCTTT. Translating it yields CASSAQTGGMNTEAFF.

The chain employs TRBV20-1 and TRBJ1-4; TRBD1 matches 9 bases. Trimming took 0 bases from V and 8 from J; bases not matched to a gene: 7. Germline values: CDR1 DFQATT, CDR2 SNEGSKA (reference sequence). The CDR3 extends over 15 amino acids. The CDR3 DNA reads TGCAGTGCTAGAGAGGACGGACAGGGGATCGAAAAACTGTTTTTT. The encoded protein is CSAREDGQGIEKLFF.

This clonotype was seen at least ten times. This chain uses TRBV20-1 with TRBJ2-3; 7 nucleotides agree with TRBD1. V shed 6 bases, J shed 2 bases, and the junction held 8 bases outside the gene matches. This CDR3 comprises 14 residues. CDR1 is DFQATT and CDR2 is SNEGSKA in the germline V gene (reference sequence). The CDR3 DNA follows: TGCAGTGCCCCGAGACAGGGAAACACAGATACGCAGTATTTT. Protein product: CSAPRQGNTDTQYF.

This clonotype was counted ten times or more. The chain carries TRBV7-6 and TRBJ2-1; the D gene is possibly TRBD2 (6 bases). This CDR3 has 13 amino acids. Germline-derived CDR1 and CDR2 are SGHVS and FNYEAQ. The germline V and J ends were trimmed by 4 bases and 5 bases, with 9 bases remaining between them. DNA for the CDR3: TGTGCCAGCAGCTCGCGACTAGACAATGAGCAGTTCTTC. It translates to CASSSRLDNEQFF.

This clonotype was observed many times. The CDR3 DNA reads as TGTGCCAGCAGCATGCAACGACAGGGAACTAATGAAAAACTGTTTTTT. Translation: CASSMQRQGTNEKLFF. The chain combines TRBV5-5 with TRBJ1-4, with 7 bases that match TRBD1. CDR1 and CDR2 from the germline V gene are SGHKS and YYEKEE (reference sequence). The CDR3 spans 16 residues. V trimming: 4 bases; J trimming: 1 base; junction bases outside the gene matches: 7.

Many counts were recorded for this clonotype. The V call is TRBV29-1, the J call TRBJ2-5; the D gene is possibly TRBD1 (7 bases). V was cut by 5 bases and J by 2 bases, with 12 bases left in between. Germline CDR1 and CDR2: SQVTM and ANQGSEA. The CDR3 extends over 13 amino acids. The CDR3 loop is CSVLPGGQETQYF. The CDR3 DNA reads TGCAGCGTTCTCCCAGGGGGGCAAGAGACCCAGTACTTC.

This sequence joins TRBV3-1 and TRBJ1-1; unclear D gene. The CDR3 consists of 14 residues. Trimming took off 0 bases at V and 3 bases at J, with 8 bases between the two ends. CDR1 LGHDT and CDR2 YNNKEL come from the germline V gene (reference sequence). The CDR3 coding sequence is TGTGCCAGCAGCCAAGATCTCCAGCACACTGAAGCTTTCTTT. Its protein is CASSQDLQHTEAFF.

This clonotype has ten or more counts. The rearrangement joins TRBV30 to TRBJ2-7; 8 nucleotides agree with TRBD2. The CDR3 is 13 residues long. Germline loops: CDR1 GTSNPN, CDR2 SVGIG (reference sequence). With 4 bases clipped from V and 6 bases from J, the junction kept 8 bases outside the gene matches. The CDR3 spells CAWNPAGGGEQYF. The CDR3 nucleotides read TGTGCCTGGAACCCTGCGGGAGGAGGCGAGCAGTACTTC.

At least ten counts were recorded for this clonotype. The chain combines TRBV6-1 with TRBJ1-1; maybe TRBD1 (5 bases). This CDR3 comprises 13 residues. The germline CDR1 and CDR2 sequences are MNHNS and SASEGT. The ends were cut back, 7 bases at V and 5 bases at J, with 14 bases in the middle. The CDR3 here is CASKGWSRTEAFF. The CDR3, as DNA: TGTGCCAGCAAGGGGTGGAGTAGGACTGAAGCTTTCTTT.

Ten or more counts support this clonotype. CDR3 sequence: CASSLLGQGKGYNEQFF. For the CDR3, the DNA is TGTGCCAGCAGCCTCCTCGGACAGGGAAAGGGCTACAATGAGCAGTTCTTC. This chain links TRBV3-1 with TRBJ2-1; 8 nucleotides agree with TRBD1. Germline trimming cut 4 bases from V and 3 bases from J; bases unmatched to any gene: 11. Germline V gene data show CDR1 as LGHDT and CDR2 as YNNKEL (reference sequence). This CDR3 has 17 amino acids.